The clone carrying this TCR beta chain was detected ten times or more. Its antigen is not identified. An end of the junction differs from the germline gene, which may be a read error. The CDR3 loop spans 15 amino acids. Germline-derived CDR1 and CDR2 are SSHAT and FNYEAQ (reference sequence). The entry originates in a study of T cell repertoires in cytomegalovirus infection. About the study: Public TCR beta signatures indicated both CMV infection and matching HLA type. Study results and limitations: Carriage of CMV together with the relevant HLA was identifiable through cumulative public TCR beta family frequency. CMV-specific TCR beta clonotypes restricted by HLA-C dominated the ex vivo response.

TCRdb analysed the reads with MiXCR anew, one entry per CDR3 protein. Here the sample spans under 200,000 distinct CDR3 sequences, roughly 9.8% being singletons. The TCR comes from a human donor in good health (CMV status not recorded). Some clones in this sample may be carry-over from other donors' samples. Material: PBMCs. The chain combines TRBV7-7 with TRBJ2-5; 10 positions agree with TRBD2. The CDR3 here is CASSPGAGGVETQYF. CDR3 DNA: TGTGCTAGCAGCCCAGGAGCGGGAGGGGTGGAGACCCAGTACTTC.